The 19 T cell receptor beta chains listed next were all sequenced from one sample in a study of blood T cell repertoires in COVID-19. The repertoire was sequenced with immunoSEQ multiplex PCR; TCRdb's copy has only in-frame clones and lacks some. The profile shows under 200,000 clones, 80% to 95% of them singletons. Sample: peripheral blood. The receptors originated from a man aged 45 to 65 with acute or convalescent COVID-19.

This chain uses TRBV29-1 with TRBJ2-1; the match to TRBD2 covers 14 bases. This CDR3 has 15 amino acids. Germline V CDR1 and CDR2: SQVTM, ANQGSEA. With V trimmed by 3 bases and J by 9 bases, 7 bases remained unmatched. The CDR3 here is CSVETSGRAVGEQFF. CDR3 DNA sequence: TGCAGCGTTGAGACTAGCGGGAGGGCCGTAGGTGAGCAGTTCTTC.

The chain couples TRBV29-1 to TRBJ2-1, with D maybe TRBD2 (6 bases). The CDR3 contains 17 residues. The ends were cut back, 1 base at V and 0 bases at J, with 16 bases in the middle. Per the germline V gene, CDR1 is SQVTM and CDR2 is ANQGSEA. The CDR3 DNA reads as TGCAGCGTTGAAGGGACCCTAGCGCCCAACTCCTACAATGAGCAGTTCTTC. Translated, it gives CSVEGTLAPNSYNEQFF.

Comments on this clone: The same CDR3 also results from other DNA sequences found in this sample. V usage is TRBV28 and J usage is TRBJ1-5; 9 positions match TRBD1. Per the germline V gene, CDR1 is MDHEN and CDR2 is SYDVKM. Trimming at V came to 5 bases and at J to 4 bases, leaving 3 bases not matched to a gene. The CDR3 is 14 residues long. The CDR3 nucleotides are TGTGCCAGCAGTCTTGGGACAGGGAATCAGCCCCAGCATTTT. Its protein is CASSLGTGNQPQHF.

The chain has TRBV6-2 or TRBV6-3 and TRBJ2-7; 7 bases are shared with TRBD1. The CDR3 consists of 14 residues. Germline V CDR1 and CDR2: MNHEY, SVGEGT. V trimming: 5 bases; J trimming: 2 bases; junction bases outside the gene matches: 6. The CDR3 region has the DNA TGTGCCAGCAGTCAGCCGGGACAGCCCTACGAGCAGTACTTC. Its translation: CASSQPGQPYEQYF.

The chain couples TRBV28 to TRBJ2-2; 9 bases match TRBD2. Trimming took 3 bases from V and 4 from J; bases not matched to a gene: 3. The CDR3 is made up of 15 amino acids. CDR1 and CDR2 (germline): MDHEN, SYDVKM. The CDR3 nucleotides are TGTGCCAGCAGTTTTTTACTAGCGGGCACCGGGGAGCTGTTTTTT. Its protein product is CASSFLLAGTGELFF.

The J gene is TRBJ2-3, the V gene TRBV5-1; 10 nucleotides line up with TRBD1. The CDR3 spans 14 residues. V was clipped by 4 bases and J by 6 bases; unmatched bases: 5. CDR1 is SGHRS, CDR2 YFSETQ, per germline. The CDR3 coding sequence is TGCGCCAGCAGCAAAGGACAGGGGGTCGATACGCAGTATTTT. Protein: CASSKGQGVDTQYF.

The DNA of the CDR3 is TGTGCCAGCAGCCCAGGACTGGGACTAACAGCTTACGAGCAGTACTTC. Translated: CASSPGLGLTAYEQYF. The chain combines TRBV5-6 with TRBJ2-7, with 7 bases fitting TRBD2. This CDR3 is built from 16 residues. V shed 4 bases and J 4 bases; nucleotides not matched to a gene: 14. Looked up from germline, CDR1 is SGHDT and CDR2 is YYEEEE.

The sample holds one count of this clone. The chain uses TRBV15 and TRBJ2-1; the match to TRBD1 covers 7 bases. The germline V gene encodes CDR1 LNHNV and CDR2 YYDKDF (reference sequence). Losses at the gene ends were 3 bases for V and 7 bases for J; bases not matched to a gene: 12. The CDR3 has 16 residues. For the CDR3, the DNA is TGTGCCACCAGCAGGCCCCCGACAGGGCTTAGGAATGAGCAGTTCTTC. It specifies CATSRPPTGLRNEQFF.

The rearrangement uses TRBV24-1 and TRBJ1-5; D is unclear. CDR3 length: 13 amino acids. Germline CDR1 KGHDR, CDR2 SFDVKD. Trimming removed 5 bases at V and 5 bases at J, with 9 bases between. CDR3 sequence: CATSGAVYQPQHF. In DNA form, the CDR3 reads TGTGCCACCAGTGGGGCAGTTTATCAGCCCCAGCATTTT.

This sequence joins TRBV6-5 and TRBJ1-1; D is unresolved. Germline-derived CDR1 and CDR2 are MNHEY and SVGAGI. CDR3 length: 14 amino acids. Trimming removed 5 bases from V and 7 bases from J, with 17 bases in between. The chain's CDR3 is CASSLAGRTDEAFF. Here the CDR3 DNA reads TGTGCCAGCAGTCTGGCGGGCAGGACCGATGAAGCTTTCTTT.

The chain uses TRBV7-8 and TRBJ1-5; 8 bases fit TRBD1. This CDR3 comprises 18 residues. Unmatched junction bases numbered 14, after V lost 2 bases and J lost 5 bases. The germline V gene encodes CDR1 SGHVS and CDR2 FQNEAQ. The DNA for the CDR3 is TGTGCCAGCAGCTTACCTCTAGAGGGACAGGAGGGCCATCAGCCCCAGCATTTT. This encodes CASSLPLEGQEGHQPQHF.

The chain couples TRBV12-3 or TRBV12-4 to TRBJ1-1; tentatively, D is TRBD1 (6 bases). CDR3 length equals 13 residues. V shed 4 bases and J shed 5 bases, with 11 bases lying between them. This chain's CDR3 is CASSSPGVTEAFF. CDR3 sequence (DNA): TGTGCCAGCAGTTCCCCAGGGGTTACTGAAGCTTTCTTT.

The rearrangement joins TRBV19 to TRBJ2-3; TRBD2 matches at 7 bases. Trimming took 6 bases from V and 6 from J; bases not matched to a gene: 9. There are 14 residues in the CDR3. Germline V gene sequence: CDR1 LNHDA, CDR2 SQIVND (reference sequence). The CDR3 region is CASRDPAGRDTQYF. CDR3 DNA sequence: TGTGCCAGTAGAGATCCAGCGGGGAGGGATACGCAGTATTTT.

The V and J genes are TRBV7-2 and TRBJ2-5; 11 bases align to TRBD2. The CDR3 covers 19 residues. Germline V CDR1 and CDR2: SGHTA, FQGNSA. Germline trimming cut 1 base from V and 0 bases from J; bases unmatched to any gene: 10. The CDR3, as DNA: TGTGCCAGCAGCTTAGGTCCGACTAGCGGGGATTACTACCAAGAGACCCAGTACTTC. Protein product: CASSLGPTSGDYYQETQYF.

V is TRBV4-2 and J is TRBJ2-7, with D possibly being TRBD1 (5 bases). The V end was cut by 0 bases, the J end by 2 bases, with 8 bases between. The CDR3 has 14 amino acids. Germline V gene lookup returns CDR1 LGHNA and CDR2 YNFKEQ. CDR3 DNA: TGTGCCAGCAGCCAAGAAGGGGAACCCTACGAGCAGTACTTC. Translation: CASSQEGEPYEQYF.

The V call is TRBV18, the J call TRBJ1-4; D is unresolved. The CDR3 length is 14 residues. Trimming left V 2 bases short and J 7 bases short, with 11 bases between. CDR1 is KGHSH, CDR2 LQKENI, per germline. The chain's CDR3 is CASSPGRGGEKLFF. The CDR3 DNA reads as TGTGCCAGCTCACCAGGGAGAGGTGGTGAAAAACTGTTTTTT.

The sample holds a few counts of this clone. V is TRBV27 and J is TRBJ2-7; 9 bases agree with TRBD2. V shed 3 bases, J shed 2 bases, and the junction held 5 bases outside the gene matches. Germline CDR1 and CDR2: MNHEY and SMNVEV (reference sequence). The CDR3 sequence is 15 residues long. The CDR3 sequence: CASSLASGTPYEQYF. The CDR3 DNA sequence: TGTGCCAGCAGTTTGGCTAGCGGGACCCCCTACGAGCAGTACTTC.

The chain has TRBV4-1 and TRBJ2-7; no definite D call. Germline lookup yields CDR1 MGHRA and CDR2 YSYEKL. V lost 3 bases and J 7 bases, leaving 16 bases between the germline ends. The CDR3 totals 14 residues. The CDR3 loop reads CASSHPYQMQEQYF. DNA for the CDR3: TGCGCCAGCAGCCACCCGTACCAGATGCAGGAGCAGTACTTC.

The DNA of the CDR3 is TGTGCCAGCAGCTATGAGGGGGATGAGCAGTTCTTC. The encoded protein is CASSYEGDEQFF. The chain recombines TRBV9 with TRBJ2-1; D may be TRBD1 (6 bases). This CDR3 is 12 amino acids long. CDR1 is SGDLS and CDR2 is YYNGEE in the germline V gene. V lost 4 bases to trimming and J lost 8 bases, with 10 bases between them.